Below are 6 T cell receptor beta chains sequenced from a single sample in a study of Ad26.COV2.S vaccination and SARS-CoV-2 variants. Sequencing was performed with immunoSEQ multiplex PCR; in TCRdb, only in-frame clones are kept and a portion is missing. Of more than 350,000 clones in the sample, about nine tenths were seen once. The treatment: some 20 received Ad26.COV2.S at low or high dose, single or two shots; roughly five received placebo; per-sample allocation not given. Collection of samples fell on day 63 after the first vaccine or placebo injection. The sequenced sample was peripheral blood, obtained in a trial of Ad26.COV2.S vaccine versus placebo. The receptors here all came from a person between 18 and 65 years old who received the Ad26.COV2.S COVID-19 vaccine or a placebo.

The V and J genes are TRBV5-1 and TRBJ2-1, with a weak D call TRBD2 (6 bases). This CDR3 spans 13 amino acids. V shed 4 bases and J shed 8 bases, with 13 bases lying between them. CDR1 is SGHRS, CDR2 YFSETQ, per germline. CDR3 in amino acids: CASSESSADEQFF. The DNA for the CDR3 is TGCGCCAGCAGCGAGTCTAGCGCGGATGAGCAGTTCTTC. Using reference TRBV5-1 and TRBJ2-1 for the parts outside the CDR3, the full variable domain is KAGVTQTPRYLIKTRGQQVTLSCSPISGHRSVSWYQQTPGQGLQFLFEYFSETQRNKGNFPGRFSGRQFSNSRSEMNVSTLELGDSALYLCASSESSADEQFFGPGTRLTVL.

This clone showed up just a few times. The chain links TRBV6-5 to TRBJ2-1; TRBD2 matches at 10 bases. The ends lost 5 bases at V and 1 base at J; junction bases unmatched: 2. This CDR3 comprises 15 residues. Germline V CDR1 and CDR2: MNHEY, SVGAGI. The CDR3 here is CASSSGRESYNEQFF. Here the CDR3 DNA reads TGTGCCAGCAGTAGCGGGAGGGAGTCCTACAATGAGCAGTTCTTC.

The sample holds one count of this clone. This chain links TRBV19 with TRBJ2-2; TRBD1 matches 8 bases. The CDR3 loop spans 14 amino acids. Germline values: CDR1 LNHDA, CDR2 SQIVND (reference sequence). The V and J ends lost 7 bases and 5 bases, in that order; junction bases with no gene match: 6. The CDR3, as DNA: TGTGCCAGTATTCAGACAGGGGAAACCGGGGAGCTGTTTTTT. Its translation: CASIQTGETGELFF. The full variable domain, in which reference TRBV19 and TRBJ2-2 provide the parts outside the CDR3, is DGGITQSPKYLFRKEGQNVTLSCEQNLNHDAMYWYRQDPGQGLRLIYYSQIVNDFQKGDIAEGYSVSREKKESFPLTVTSAQKNPTAFYLCASIQTGETGELFFGEGSRLTVL.

The J gene is TRBJ1-2, the V gene TRBV27; 7 bases match TRBD1. The CDR3 covers 15 residues. Trimming at V came to 5 bases and at J to 2 bases, leaving 8 bases not matched to a gene. CDR1 is MNHEY, CDR2 SMNVEV, per germline (reference sequence). The CDR3 region has the DNA TGTGCCAGCAGTACACTGACAGGGCTAAACTATGGCTACACCTTC. Amino acids: CASSTLTGLNYGYTF.

The table lists this clone with a count of one. The gene calls are TRBV24-1 and TRBJ2-1; TRBD2 agrees at 10 bases. Germline V gene data show CDR1 as KGHDR and CDR2 as SFDVKD. The trim removed 7 bases at V and 9 bases at J, leaving 14 bases unmatched. The CDR3 has 16 amino acids. The CDR3 sequence is CATRTQREGLSTEQFF. CDR3 DNA: TGTGCCACCAGAACCCAGCGGGAGGGCCTATCCACTGAGCAGTTCTTC.

DNA for the CDR3: TGTGCCATCAGTGAGTCGGGACAGGGTACCTACGAGCAGTACTTC. Protein sequence: CAISESGQGTYEQYF. The chain couples TRBV10-3 to TRBJ2-7; 9 nucleotides line up with TRBD1. The CDR3 consists of 15 residues. Germline assignment: CDR1 ENHRY and CDR2 SYGVKD. J lost 2 bases, V lost 0 bases, and 2 bases had no gene match.